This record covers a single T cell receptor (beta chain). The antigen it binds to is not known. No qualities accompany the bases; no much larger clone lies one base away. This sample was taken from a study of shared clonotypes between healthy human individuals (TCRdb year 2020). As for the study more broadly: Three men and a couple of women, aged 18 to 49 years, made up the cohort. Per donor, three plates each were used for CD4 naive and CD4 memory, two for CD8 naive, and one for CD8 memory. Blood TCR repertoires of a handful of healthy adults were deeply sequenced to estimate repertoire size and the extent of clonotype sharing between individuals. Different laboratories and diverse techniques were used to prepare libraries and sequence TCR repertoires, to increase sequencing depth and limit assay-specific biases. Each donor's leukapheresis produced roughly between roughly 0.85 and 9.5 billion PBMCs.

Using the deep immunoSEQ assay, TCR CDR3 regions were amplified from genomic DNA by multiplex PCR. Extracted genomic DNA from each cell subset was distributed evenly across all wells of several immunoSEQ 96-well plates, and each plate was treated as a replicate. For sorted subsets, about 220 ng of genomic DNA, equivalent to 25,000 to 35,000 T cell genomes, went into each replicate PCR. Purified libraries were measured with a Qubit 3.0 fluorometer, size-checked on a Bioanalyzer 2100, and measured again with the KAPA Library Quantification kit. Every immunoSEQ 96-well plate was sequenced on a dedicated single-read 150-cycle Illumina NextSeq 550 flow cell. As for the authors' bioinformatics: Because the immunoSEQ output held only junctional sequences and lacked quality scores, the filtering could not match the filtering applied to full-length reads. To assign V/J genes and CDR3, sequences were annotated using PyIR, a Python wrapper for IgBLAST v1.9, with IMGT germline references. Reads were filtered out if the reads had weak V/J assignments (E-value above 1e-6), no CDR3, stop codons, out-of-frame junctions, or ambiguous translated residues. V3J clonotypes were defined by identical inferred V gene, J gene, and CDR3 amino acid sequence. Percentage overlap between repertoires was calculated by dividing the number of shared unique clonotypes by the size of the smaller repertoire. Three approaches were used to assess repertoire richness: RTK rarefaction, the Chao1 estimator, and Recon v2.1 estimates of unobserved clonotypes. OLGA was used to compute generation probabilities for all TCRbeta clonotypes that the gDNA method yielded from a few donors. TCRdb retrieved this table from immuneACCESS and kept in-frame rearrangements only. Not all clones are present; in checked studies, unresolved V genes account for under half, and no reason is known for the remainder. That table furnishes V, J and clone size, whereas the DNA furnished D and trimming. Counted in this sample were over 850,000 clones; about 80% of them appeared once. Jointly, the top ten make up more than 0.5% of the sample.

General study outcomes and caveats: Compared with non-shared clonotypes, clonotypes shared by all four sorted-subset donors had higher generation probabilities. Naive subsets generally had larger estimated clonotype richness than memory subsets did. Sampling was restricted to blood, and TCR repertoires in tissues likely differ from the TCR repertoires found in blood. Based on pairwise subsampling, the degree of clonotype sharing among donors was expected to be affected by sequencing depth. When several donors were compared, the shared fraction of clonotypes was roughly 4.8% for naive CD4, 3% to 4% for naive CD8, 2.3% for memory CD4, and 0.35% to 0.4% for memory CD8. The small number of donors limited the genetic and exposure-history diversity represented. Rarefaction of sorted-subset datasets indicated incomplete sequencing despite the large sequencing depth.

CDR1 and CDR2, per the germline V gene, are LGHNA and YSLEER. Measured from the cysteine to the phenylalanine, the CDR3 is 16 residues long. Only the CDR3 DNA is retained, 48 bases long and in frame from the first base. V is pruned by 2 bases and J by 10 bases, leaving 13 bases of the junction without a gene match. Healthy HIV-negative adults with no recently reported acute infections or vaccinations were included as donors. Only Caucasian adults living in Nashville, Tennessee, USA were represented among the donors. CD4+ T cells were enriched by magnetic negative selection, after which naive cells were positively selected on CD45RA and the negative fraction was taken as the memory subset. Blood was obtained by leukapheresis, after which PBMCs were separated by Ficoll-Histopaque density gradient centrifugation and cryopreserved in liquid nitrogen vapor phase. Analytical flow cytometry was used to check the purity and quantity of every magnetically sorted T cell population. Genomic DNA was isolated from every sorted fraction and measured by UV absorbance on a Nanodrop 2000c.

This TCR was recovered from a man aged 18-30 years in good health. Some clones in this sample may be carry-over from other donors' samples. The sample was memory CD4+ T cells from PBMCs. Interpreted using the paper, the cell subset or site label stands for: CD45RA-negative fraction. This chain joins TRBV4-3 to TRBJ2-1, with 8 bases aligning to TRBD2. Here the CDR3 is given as CASSQMPGLETDEQFF. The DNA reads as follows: TGCGCCAGCAGCCAAATGCCGGGACTAGAAACGGACGAGCAGTTCTTC.